This T cell receptor (beta chain) is from a study of CD8 T cells in Susac syndrome. Study-level background: The Susac syndrome patients that were sequenced included five or six with active disease and roughly eight in remission. Study-wide results and limits: In total CD8+ repertoires, more than 15 Susac-specific public clones were found, and roughly five in CD8+ TEMRA repertoires.

Concerning this clonotype itself: Its matching antigen is unknown.

An input of about 0.45 to 1 ug of RNA was subjected to reverse transcription using random hexamers. TCRdb called the immunoSEQ multiplex PCR reads again in MiXCR, with one record for every CDR3 protein. The repertoire includes around 170,000 distinct CDR3 sequences, roughly 94% of them detected once, and about 0.15% sits in the top ten. Trimming cost V 2 bases and J 5 bases, with 10 bases left between them. The germline CDR1 and CDR2 sequences are MDHEN and SYDVKM. The length of the CDR3 is 13 residues. The source of this sequence is a human donor with Susac syndrome. The V call is TRBV28, the J call TRBJ2-7; D possibly corresponds to TRBD1 (6 bases). The sequencing sample was made of CD8+ T cells from PBMCs. The CDR3, as DNA: TGTGCCAGCAGTTTAACAGGGTTGGACGAGCAGTACTTC. As protein: CASSLTGLDEQYF. Variable domain in full (rest from reference TRBV28 and TRBJ2-7): DVKVTQSSRYLVKRTGEKVFLECVQDMDHENMFWYRQDPGLGLRLIYFSYDVKMKEKGDIPEGYSVSREKKERFSLILESASTNQTSMYLCASSLTGLDEQYFGPGTRLTVT.